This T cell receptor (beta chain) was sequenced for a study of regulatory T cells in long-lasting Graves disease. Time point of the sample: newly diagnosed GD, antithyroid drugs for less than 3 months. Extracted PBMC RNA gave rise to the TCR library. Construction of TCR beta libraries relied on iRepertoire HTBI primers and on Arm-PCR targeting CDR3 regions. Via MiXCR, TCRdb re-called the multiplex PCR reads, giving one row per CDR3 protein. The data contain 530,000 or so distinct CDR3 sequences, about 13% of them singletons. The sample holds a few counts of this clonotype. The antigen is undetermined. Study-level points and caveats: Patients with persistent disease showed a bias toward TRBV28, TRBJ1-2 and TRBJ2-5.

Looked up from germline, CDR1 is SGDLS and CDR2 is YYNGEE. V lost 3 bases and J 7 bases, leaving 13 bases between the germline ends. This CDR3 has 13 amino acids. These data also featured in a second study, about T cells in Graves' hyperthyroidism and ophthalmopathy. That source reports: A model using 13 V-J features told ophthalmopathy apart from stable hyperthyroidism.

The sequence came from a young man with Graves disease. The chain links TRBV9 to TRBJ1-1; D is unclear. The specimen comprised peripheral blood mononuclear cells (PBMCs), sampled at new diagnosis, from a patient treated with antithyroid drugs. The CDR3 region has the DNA TGTGCCAGCAGCGGAAACTCCGGGGTTGAAGCTTTCTTT. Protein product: CASSGNSGVEAFF.